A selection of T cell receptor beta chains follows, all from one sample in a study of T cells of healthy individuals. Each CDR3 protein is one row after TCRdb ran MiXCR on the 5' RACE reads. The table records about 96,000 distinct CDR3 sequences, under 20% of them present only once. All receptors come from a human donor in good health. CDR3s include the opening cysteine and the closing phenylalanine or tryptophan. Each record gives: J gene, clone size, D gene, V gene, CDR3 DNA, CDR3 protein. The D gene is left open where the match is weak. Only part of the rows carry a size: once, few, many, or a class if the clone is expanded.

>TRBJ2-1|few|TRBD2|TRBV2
TGTGCCAGCCACCGCCGGACTAGTTATCCCAATGAGCAGTTCTTC
CASHRRTSYPNEQFF
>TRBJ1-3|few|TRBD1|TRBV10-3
TGTGCCATCAGCAGGACAGGGAGTTCTGGAAACACCATATATTTT
CAISRTGSSGNTIYF
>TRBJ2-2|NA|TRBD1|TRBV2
TGTGCCAGCAGTGGACAGGGGGTTAACACCGGGGAGCTGTTTTTT
CASSGQGVNTGELFF
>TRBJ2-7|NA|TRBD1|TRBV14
TGTGCCAGCAGCCAAAACAGGGGCGCCTACTACGAGCAGTACTTC
CASSQNRGAYYEQYF
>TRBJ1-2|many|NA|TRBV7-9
TGTGCCAGCAGCTTAGACGCGGGGGACTACACCTTC
CASSLDAGDYTF
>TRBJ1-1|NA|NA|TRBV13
TGTGCCAGCAGCCCCTATTCGGGGATGAACACTGAAGCTTTCTTT
CASSPYSGMNTEAFF
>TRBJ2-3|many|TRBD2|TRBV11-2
TGTGCCAGCAGCAGGAGGACTAGCGGGGGGGCGGGAGATACGCAGTATTTT
CASSRRTSGGAGDTQYF
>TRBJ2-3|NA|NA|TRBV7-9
TGTGCCAGCAGCTTCGACGGCTCCACAGATACGCAGTATTTT
CASSFDGSTDTQYF
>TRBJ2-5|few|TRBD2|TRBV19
TGTGCCAGTAGTCTCCGGGGGGGCCTGGAGACCCAGTACTTC
CASSLRGGLETQYF
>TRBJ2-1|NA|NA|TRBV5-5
TGTGCCAGCAGCCTGCGAAGGGCTACCGACCCCTATGAGCAGTTCTTC
CASSLRRATDPYEQFF
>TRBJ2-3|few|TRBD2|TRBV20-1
TGCAGTGCTCGGCCAGGGGCGGGGGGTACAGATACGCAGTATTTT
CSARPGAGGTDTQYF
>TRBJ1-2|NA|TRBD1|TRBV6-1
TGTGCCAGCAGCAAGACAGGGACAGCGTTACGGTTAAACTATGGCTACACCTTC
CASSKTGTALRLNYGYTF